This T cell receptor beta chain comes out of a study of blood T cell repertoires in COVID-19. The overall study: The origin of the acute and convalescent COVID-19 samples was the United States, Italy and Spain. T cells, B-cell-depleted T cells, or PBMCs supplied cDNA or gDNA.

Per the authors' pipeline: Amplification of reference gene primers was used by the study to estimate nucleated cell counts. Clones were read by immunoSEQ multiplex PCR, and TCRdb kept only the in-frame ones, dropping some. The D gene and trimming were derived from the DNA, and the V and J assignments and clone size from that table. The profile covers around 200,000 clones, with about nine tenths appearing a single time and about a tenth taken by the ten largest. Germline CDR1 and CDR2: SNHLY and FYNNEI. The V and J ends lost 7 bases and 5 bases, in that order; junction bases with no gene match: 3. The CDR3 runs to 12 residues. Patients at the Seattle site were enrolled during active infection and followed longitudinally.

V and J are TRBV2 and TRBJ2-7; 9 bases align to TRBD2. This TCR was sampled from a woman aged 55-69 years with COVID-19, enrolled during active disease. Material: peripheral blood. The DNA for the CDR3 is TGTGCCAGCAAGCGGGAGGCCCACGAGCAGTACTTC. This encodes CASKREAHEQYF.